The clone carrying this T cell receptor beta chain appeared a single time. Germline loops: CDR1 SGHDT, CDR2 YYEEEE. This CDR3 region has 14 residues. The V end was cut by 4 bases, the J end by 4 bases, with 12 bases between. The assay was immunoSEQ multiplex PCR, and TCRdb's table has in-frame clones only and misses some. The sample comprises some 460,000 clones, 87% of which are singletons, and roughly 1.8% rests with the top ten. This sample was included in a study of blood T cell repertoires in COVID-19. Study at large: Sources were T cells, B-cell-depleted T cells, or PBMCs; the material itself was cDNA or gDNA.

The V and J genes are TRBV5-6 and TRBJ1-3; possible D gene TRBD1, 6 bases. The sequenced material came from PBMCs or T cells enriched from blood (not recorded which). The TCR sequence derives from a woman aged 18-35 years with acute COVID-19. As DNA, the CDR3 is TGTGCCAGCAGCCCGGGGGGGCAAGGAAACACCATATATTTT. Its protein is CASSPGGQGNTIYF.